Presented here are 24 T cell receptor beta chains from one specimen sequenced in a study of metastatic and nonmetastatic thyroid tumors. TCRdb re-called clones from the PCR reads using MiXCR. Seen here are about 4,000 clones, around a fifth observed once, and the top ten hold 8.2%. Thyroid surgery had not been preceded by any treatment in any patient. The specimen sequenced was tumor tissue. These receptors came from a female donor with papillary thyroid cancer or a benign thyroid nodule (not recorded which). Some clones in this sample may be carry-over from other donors' samples.

At least ten counts were recorded for this clone. A much larger clonotype is one base distant, so this may be a read error. The gene calls are TRBV7-2 and TRBJ2-7; D is undetermined. CDR1 and CDR2 (germline): SGHTA, FQGNSA. The CDR3 runs 13 residues. The CDR3 is CASGLARNYEQYF. The CDR3 nucleotides read TGTGCCAGCGGCTTAGCCAGAAACTACGAGCAGTACTTC.

J is TRBJ2-1 and V is TRBV28, with 8 bases lining up with TRBD2. There are 17 residues in the CDR3. The germline gives CDR1 MDHEN, CDR2 SYDVKM. Trimming removed 8 bases from V and 0 bases from J; junction bases left unmatched: 12. The CDR3 nucleotides are TGTGCCAGCGCCGAGAGGCTAGCGGGCAGCTCCTACAATGAGCAGTTCTTC. It yields the protein CASAERLAGSSYNEQFF.

This rearrangement joins TRBV6-2 or TRBV6-3 to TRBJ2-1; D gene ambiguous. The CDR3 runs to 14 residues. V lost 7 bases and J lost 8, with 18 bases in between. CDR1 and CDR2 (germline): MNHEY, SVGEGT. For the CDR3, the DNA is TGTGCCAGCATTCGCCCATTTGGAGACTATGAGCAGTTCTTC. This sequence encodes CASIRPFGDYEQFF.

This clone appeared a few times. The chain couples TRBV19 to TRBJ2-7, with 9 bases matching TRBD1. CDR1 and CDR2 (germline): LNHDA, SQIVND (reference sequence). V lost 3 bases and J lost 1; bases outside the gene matches: 4. The CDR3 contains 15 residues. The CDR3 nucleotides read TGTGCCAGTAGTATCGGTGGGACAGGGTCCTACGAGCAGTACTTC. The encoded protein is CASSIGGTGSYEQYF.

This clone was seen only once. The genes are TRBV20-1 and TRBJ1-5; 9 bases are a match to TRBD1. The CDR3 length is 16 residues. The V segment lost 4 bases and the J segment 0 bases; nucleotides outside the gene matches: 7. Germline loops: CDR1 DFQATT, CDR2 SNEGSKA (reference sequence). CDR3 DNA sequence: TGCAGTGCTACGGACAGGGGCGCTTATAGCAATCAGCCCCAGCATTTT. Translated: CSATDRGAYSNQPQHF.

This clone was observed a few times. This may come from a read error, since a much larger clone is one base off. The chain recombines TRBV6-2 or TRBV6-3 with TRBJ1-2; 9 bases are a match to TRBD1. Looked up from germline, CDR1 is MNHEY and CDR2 is SVGEGT. The V and J ends lost 0 bases and 4 bases, in that order; junction bases with no gene match: 3. The CDR3 has 15 amino acids. CDR3: CASSYSDRGFYGYTF. CDR3 bases: TGTGCCAGCAGTTACTCCGACAGGGGGTTCTATGGCTACACCTTC.

The V gene is TRBV6-1, the J gene TRBJ2-1; the match to TRBD2 covers 14 bases. The J segment lost 12 bases and the V segment lost 4 bases, leaving 2 bases of the junction unmatched. The CDR3 length is 13 residues. Germline values: CDR1 MNHNS, CDR2 SASEGT. CDR3 DNA: TGTGCCAGCAGTGGACTAGCGGGAGGGGGGCAGTTCTTC. Protein product: CASSGLAGGGQFF.

This clone was detected ten times or more. The V call is TRBV5-1, the J call TRBJ2-5; 9 bases fit TRBD2. V was clipped by 6 bases and J by 2 bases; unmatched bases: 8. Germline V gene sequence: CDR1 SGHRS, CDR2 YFSETQ. The CDR3 is 15 amino acids. The CDR3 loop is CASTWTSAGQETQYF. CDR3 nucleotide sequence: TGCGCCAGCACTTGGACTAGCGCAGGTCAAGAGACCCAGTACTTC. The variable domain in full, with the rest retrieved from reference TRBV5-1 and TRBJ2-5, is KAGVTQTPRYLIKTRGQQVTLSCSPISGHRSVSWYQQTPGQGLQFLFEYFSETQRNKGNFPGRFSGRQFSNSRSEMNVSTLELGDSALYLCASTWTSAGQETQYFGPGTRLLVL.

This chain connects TRBV5-1 to TRBJ2-1; the D call may be TRBD1 or TRBD2 (6 bases each). The germline V and J ends were trimmed by 5 bases and 7 bases, with 10 bases remaining between them. The CDR3 has 12 amino acids. The V gene's germline CDR1 is SGHRS and CDR2 YFSETQ. The CDR3 nucleotides are TGCGCCAGCAGTTTAGGGGGGAATGAGCAGTTCTTC. It encodes CASSLGGNEQFF.

This sequence joins TRBV6-1 and TRBJ1-1, with unresolved D. CDR3 length equals 14 residues. Germline assignment: CDR1 MNHNS and CDR2 SASEGT. The V gene lost 10 bases and the J gene lost 0 bases, with 15 bases spanning the gap. The CDR3 coding sequence is TGTGCCAACAGCCCCTGCAAGGTGAACACTGAAGCTTTCTTT. This gives the protein CANSPCKVNTEAFF.

V usage is TRBV11-2 and J usage is TRBJ2-1; D perhaps matches TRBD2 (6 bases). CDR3 length: 17 amino acids. CDR1 and CDR2 from the germline V gene are SGHAT and FQNNGV. Trimming removed 0 bases from V and 0 bases from J, with 12 bases in between. CDR3 protein: CASSLDWGGSSYNEQFF. The CDR3 nucleotides read TGTGCCAGCAGCTTAGACTGGGGAGGTAGCTCCTACAATGAGCAGTTCTTC.

This sequence joins TRBV11-1 and TRBJ2-7, with 7 bases that match TRBD2. J gave up 2 bases and V 5 bases, and 6 bases lay outside the gene matches. CDR3 length equals 14 residues. Germline lookup yields CDR1 SGHAT and CDR2 FQDESV (reference sequence). The CDR3 nucleotides read TGTGCCAGCAGCGGGGCTAGCGGTACCTACGAGCAGTACTTC. Amino acids: CASSGASGTYEQYF.

By share, this clone counts as medium-sized. This rearrangement joins TRBV20-1 to TRBJ2-7; 9 positions match TRBD2. V gave up 5 bases and J gave up 2 bases; unmatched junction bases: 4. CDR3 length: 13 residues. The germline V gene encodes CDR1 DFQATT and CDR2 SNEGSKA (reference sequence). The CDR3 DNA reads TGCAGTGCTTGGGCTAGCGGGGCCTACGAGCAGTACTTC. Translated, it gives CSAWASGAYEQYF.

This clone is labeled as large. The genes are TRBV2 and TRBJ1-2; 7 nucleotides match TRBD1. Per the germline V gene, CDR1 is SNHLY and CDR2 is FYNNEI. The CDR3 covers 11 residues. The trim removed 7 bases at V and 8 bases at J, leaving 4 bases unmatched. CDR3 loop: CASNRGGGYTF. DNA of the CDR3: TGTGCCAGCAACAGGGGAGGCGGCTACACCTTC.

The table lists this clone with a few counts. The chain joins TRBV4-1 to TRBJ2-6; 8 bases fit TRBD2. Germline CDR1 and CDR2: MGHRA and YSYEKL. Unmatched junction bases numbered 6, after V lost 5 bases and J lost 0 bases. There are 17 residues in the CDR3. The CDR3 sequence: CASSEGLAGSGANVLTF. DNA of the CDR3: TGCGCCAGCAGCGAAGGACTAGCAGGCTCTGGGGCCAACGTCCTGACTTTC.

The chain links TRBV12-3 or TRBV12-4 to TRBJ2-2, with TRBD1 matching 9 bases. With 7 bases clipped from V and 4 bases from J, the junction kept 4 bases outside the gene matches. This CDR3 contains 14 residues. CDR3 DNA sequence: TGTGCCAGCACCGGGACAGGGTTCACCGGGGAGCTGTTTTTT. Protein sequence: CASTGTGFTGELFF.

This clone is large in the sample. The chain employs TRBV27 and TRBJ1-5, with D possibly being TRBD1 (5 bases). Trimming pared 9 bases from V and 3 bases from J, leaving 12 bases between. Germline V gene data show CDR1 as MNHEY and CDR2 as SMNVEV (reference sequence). The CDR3 is 13 amino acids. Written as DNA, the CDR3 is TGTGCCAGTCGCAGGGCCCTCAATCAGCCCCAGCATTTT. Translation gives CASRRALNQPQHF.

Ten or more counts support this clone. Sequence at one end of the junction differs from germline and may be a read error. V usage is TRBV30 and J usage is TRBJ1-1, with D perhaps matching TRBD1 (5 bases). The CDR3 runs to 12 residues. Germline loops: CDR1 GTSNPN, CDR2 SVGIG (reference sequence). The DNA of the CDR3 is TGTGCCTGGAGTAAAACGGACACCGAAGCTTTCTTT. It codes for CAWSKTDTEAFF.

The chain is built from TRBV19 and TRBJ1-2; D perhaps matches TRBD1 (6 bases). Trimming took off 8 bases at V and 2 bases at J, with 9 bases between the two ends. Germline CDR1 and CDR2: LNHDA and SQIVND (reference sequence). CDR3 size: 12 residues. The CDR3 loop is CASSDRNYGYTF. In DNA, the CDR3 is TGTGCCAGTTCGGACAGAAACTATGGCTACACCTTC.

This clone came up a few times. The chain carries TRBV28 and TRBJ1-5, with a possible D match to TRBD1 (6 bases). The germline V gene encodes CDR1 MDHEN and CDR2 SYDVKM. V lost 11 bases and J 6 bases, leaving 17 bases between the germline ends. The CDR3 is 13 amino acids. The CDR3 nucleotides read TGTGCCGCAGAGGGAGGGGGAACTCAGCCCCAGCATTTT. The encoded protein is CAAEGGGTQPQHF.

V gene TRBV2 combines with J gene TRBJ2-7; 13 bases align to TRBD2. Unmatched junction bases numbered 8, after V lost 5 bases and J lost 4 bases. The germline V gene has CDR1 SNHLY and CDR2 FYNNEI. The CDR3 has 16 amino acids. The CDR3 here is CASSRRTSGSYYEQYF. CDR3 coding DNA: TGTGCCAGCAGTCGACGGACTAGCGGGAGCTATTACGAGCAGTACTTC. Using reference TRBV2 and TRBJ2-7 for the parts outside the CDR3, the full variable domain is EPEVTQTPSHQVTQMGQEVILRCVPISNHLYFYWYRQILGQKVEFLVSFYNNEISEKSEIFDDQFSVERPDGSNFTLKIRSTKLEDSAMYFCASSRRTSGSYYEQYFGPGTRLTVT.

Judged by abundance, this clone is medium-sized (0.01 to 0.1%). This chain connects TRBV25-1 to TRBJ2-5; D is uncertain. V was pared by 4 bases and J by 1 base, with 13 bases between. The CDR3 runs to 15 residues. From germline, CDR1 is MGHDK and CDR2 SYGVNS. The CDR3 bases are TGTGCCAGCAGTGCAACCTCTTTCGGCCAAGAGACCCAGTACTTC. The encoded protein is CASSATSFGQETQYF.

The chain carries TRBV6-5 and TRBJ2-5, with a tentative D call TRBD1 (5 bases). Germline-derived CDR1 and CDR2 are MNHEY and SVGAGI. Trimming pared 3 bases from V and 5 bases from J, leaving 10 bases between. This CDR3 comprises 13 residues. The CDR3 is CASSYLGAETQYF. The CDR3 coding sequence is TGTGCCAGCAGTTATTTAGGGGCGGAGACCCAGTACTTC.

This clone has only one observation. The genes are TRBV7-6 and TRBJ2-7; tentatively, D is TRBD2 (6 bases). CDR1 is SGHVS and CDR2 is FNYEAQ in the germline V gene. The CDR3 extends over 14 amino acids. Trimming stripped 1 base from V and 4 bases from J, with 11 bases between. CDR3 in amino acids: CASSLDLGGYEQYF. The CDR3 nucleotides read TGTGCCAGCAGCTTAGATCTGGGGGGTTACGAGCAGTACTTC.